A single T cell receptor (beta chain) is shown here with its context. This entry comes from a study of blood T cell repertoires in COVID-19. Overall study context: Donors in the United States, Italy and Spain gave samples during acute or convalescent COVID-19.

CDR1 is LGHDT, CDR2 YNNKEL, per germline (reference sequence). There are 16 residues in the CDR3. The ends lost 4 bases at V and 7 bases at J; junction bases unmatched: 10. Here immunoSEQ multiplex PCR was the method, and the copy in TCRdb shows in-frame clones only, minus some. The repertoire holds around 120,000 clones, around 86% seen once, with roughly 30% in the top ten. This sequence joins TRBV3-1 (or the pseudogene TRBV3-2) and TRBJ2-1; TRBD2 aligns across 10 bases. Sequenced material: peripheral blood. The TCR sequence derives from a woman in her sixties or seventies with acute or convalescent COVID-19. CDR3 region: CASSPPRASGGNEQFF. In DNA form, the CDR3 reads TGTGCCAGCAGCCCACCGCGGGCTAGCGGGGGTAATGAGCAGTTCTTC.